This TCR beta chain is drawn from a study of CD8 T cells in ankylosing spondylitis. This CDR3 comprises 18 residues. With 3 bases clipped from V and 0 bases from J, the junction kept 9 bases outside the gene matches. Per germline, CDR1 MNHEY and CDR2 SVGEGT. TCRdb recomputed calls from the 5' RACE reads with MiXCR, one row per CDR3 protein. This sample carries a few hundred thousand distinct CDR3 sequences, 20% to 25% of them seen once, and the ten largest clones take about 16%. This clonotype showed up just once. No antigen is known for it. General observations from the study: For ankylosing spondylitis blood, a TCR beta motif of several highly homologous variants appeared characteristic.

Sequencing used blood, either unsorted or a sorted T cell fraction (not recorded which). V and J are TRBV6-2 or TRBV6-3 and TRBJ1-5, with 9 nucleotides matching TRBD1. The source is a male donor with ankylosing spondylitis. The CDR3 region has the DNA TGTGCCAGCAGTTATGGACAGGGGACGGTGGTTAGCAATCAGCCCCAGCATTTT. It specifies CASSYGQGTVVSNQPQHF.